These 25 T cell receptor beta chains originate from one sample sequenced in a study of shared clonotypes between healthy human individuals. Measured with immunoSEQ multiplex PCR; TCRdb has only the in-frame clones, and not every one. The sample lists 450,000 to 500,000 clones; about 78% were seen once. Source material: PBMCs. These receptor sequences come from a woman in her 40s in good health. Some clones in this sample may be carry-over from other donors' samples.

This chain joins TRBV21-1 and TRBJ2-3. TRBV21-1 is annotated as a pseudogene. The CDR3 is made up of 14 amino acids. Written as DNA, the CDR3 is TGTGCCAGCAGCAGGGACCTTAGCACAGATACGCAGTATTTT. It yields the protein CASSRDLSTDTQYF.

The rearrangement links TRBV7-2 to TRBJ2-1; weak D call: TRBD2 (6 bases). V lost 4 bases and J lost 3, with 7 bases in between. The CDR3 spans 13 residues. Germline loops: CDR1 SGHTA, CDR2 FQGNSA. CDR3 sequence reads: CASSSSVYNEQFF. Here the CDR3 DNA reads TGTGCCAGCAGCTCTAGCGTCTACAATGAGCAGTTCTTC. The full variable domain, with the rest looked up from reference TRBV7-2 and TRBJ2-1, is GAGVSQSPSNKVTEKGKDVELRCDPISGHTALYWYRQSLGQGLEFLIYFQGNSAPDKSGLPSDRFSAERTGGSVSTLTIQRTQQEDSAVYLCASSSSVYNEQFFGPGTRLTVL.

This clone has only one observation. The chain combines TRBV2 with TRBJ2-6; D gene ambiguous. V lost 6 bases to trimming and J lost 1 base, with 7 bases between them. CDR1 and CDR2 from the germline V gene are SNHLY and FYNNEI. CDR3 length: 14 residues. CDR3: CASSRQSGANVLTF. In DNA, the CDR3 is TGTGCCAGCAGCCGTCAATCTGGGGCCAACGTCCTGACTTTC. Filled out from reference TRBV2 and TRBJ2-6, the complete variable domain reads EPEVTQTPSHQVTQMGQEVILRCVPISNHLYFYWYRQILGQKVEFLVSFYNNEISEKSEIFDDQFSVERPDGSNFTLKIRSTKLEDSAMYFCASSRQSGANVLTFGAGSRLTVL.

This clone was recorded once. The CDR3 region is CASSPGLAVDTQYF. The CDR3 coding sequence is TGTGCCAGCAGCCCGGGACTAGCTGTAGATACGCAGTATTTT. The chain has TRBV7-3 and TRBJ2-3; 9 positions match TRBD2. The V gene's germline CDR1 is SGHTA and CDR2 FQGTGA. The CDR3 loop spans 14 amino acids. Unmatched junction bases numbered 5, after V lost 5 bases and J lost 5 bases.

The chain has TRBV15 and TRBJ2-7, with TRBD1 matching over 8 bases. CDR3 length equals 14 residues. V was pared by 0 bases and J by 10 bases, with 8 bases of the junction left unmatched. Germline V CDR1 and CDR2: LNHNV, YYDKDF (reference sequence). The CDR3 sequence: CATSRDRGRTEQYF. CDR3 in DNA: TGTGCCACCAGCAGAGACAGGGGGCGGACAGAACAGTACTTC. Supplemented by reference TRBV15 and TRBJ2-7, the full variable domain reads DAMVIQNPRYQVTQFGKPVTLSCSQTLNHNVMYWYQQKSSQAPKLLFHYYDKDFNNEADTPDNFQSRRPNTSFCFLDIRSPGLGDTAMYLCATSRDRGRTEQYFGPGTRLTVT.

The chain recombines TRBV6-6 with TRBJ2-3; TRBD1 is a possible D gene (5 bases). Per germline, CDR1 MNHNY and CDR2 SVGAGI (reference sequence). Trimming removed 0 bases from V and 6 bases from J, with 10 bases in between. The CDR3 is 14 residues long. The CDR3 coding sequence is TGTGCCAGCAGTTACTCCCAGGGTTCCGATACGCAGTATTTT. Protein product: CASSYSQGSDTQYF.

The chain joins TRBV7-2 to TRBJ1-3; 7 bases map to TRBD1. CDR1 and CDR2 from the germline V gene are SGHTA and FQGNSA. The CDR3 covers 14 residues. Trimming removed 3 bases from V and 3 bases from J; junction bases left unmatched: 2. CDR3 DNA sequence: TGTGCCAGCAGCTTCCGGGACAGTGGAAACACCATATATTTT. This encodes CASSFRDSGNTIYF.

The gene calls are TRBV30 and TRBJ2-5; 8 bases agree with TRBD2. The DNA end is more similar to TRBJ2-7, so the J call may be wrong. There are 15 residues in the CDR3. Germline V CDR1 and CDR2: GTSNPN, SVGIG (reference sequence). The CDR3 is CAWRPGGGGSYEQYF. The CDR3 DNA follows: TGTGCCTGGAGGCCCGGGGGGGGTGGCTCCTACGAGCAGTACTTC.

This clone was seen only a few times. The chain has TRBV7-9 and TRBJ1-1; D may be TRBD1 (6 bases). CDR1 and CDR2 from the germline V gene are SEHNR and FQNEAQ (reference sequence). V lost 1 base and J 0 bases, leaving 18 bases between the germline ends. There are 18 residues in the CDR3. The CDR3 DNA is TGTGCCAGCAGCTTAGACACAGGGTTTATGGGGATGAACACTGAAGCTTTCTTT. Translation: CASSLDTGFMGMNTEAFF. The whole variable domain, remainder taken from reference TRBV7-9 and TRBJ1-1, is DTGVSQNPRHKITKRGQNVTFRCDPISEHNRLYWYRQTLGQGPEFLTYFQNEAQLEKSRLLSDRFSAERPKGSFSTLEIQRTEQGDSAMYLCASSLDTGFMGMNTEAFFGQGTRLTVV.

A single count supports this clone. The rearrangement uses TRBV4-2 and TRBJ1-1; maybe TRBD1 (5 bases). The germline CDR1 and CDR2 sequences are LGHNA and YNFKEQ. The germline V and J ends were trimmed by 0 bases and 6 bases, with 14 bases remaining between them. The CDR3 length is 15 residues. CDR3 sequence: CASSQDARGEPEAFF. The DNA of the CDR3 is TGTGCCAGCAGCCAAGATGCGAGGGGAGAACCTGAAGCTTTCTTT.

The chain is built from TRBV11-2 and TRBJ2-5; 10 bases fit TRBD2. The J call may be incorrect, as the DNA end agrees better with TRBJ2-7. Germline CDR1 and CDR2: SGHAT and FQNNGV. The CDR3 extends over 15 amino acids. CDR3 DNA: TGTGCCAGCAGCCTGGGGGGGACTAGCGACTACGAGCAGTACTTC. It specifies CASSLGGTSDYEQYF.

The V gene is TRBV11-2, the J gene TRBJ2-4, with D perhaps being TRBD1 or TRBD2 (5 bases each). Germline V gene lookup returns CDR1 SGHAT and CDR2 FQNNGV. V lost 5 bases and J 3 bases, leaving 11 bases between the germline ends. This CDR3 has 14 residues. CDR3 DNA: TGTGCCAGCAGCGCCCAGGGAGTCAAAAACATTCAGTACTTC. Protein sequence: CASSAQGVKNIQYF.

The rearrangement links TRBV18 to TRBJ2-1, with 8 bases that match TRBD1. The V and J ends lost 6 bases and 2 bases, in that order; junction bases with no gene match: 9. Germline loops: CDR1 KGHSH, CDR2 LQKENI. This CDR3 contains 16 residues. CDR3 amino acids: CASSRQGIETYNEQFF. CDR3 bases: TGTGCCAGCTCCCGACAGGGGATAGAAACCTACAATGAGCAGTTCTTC.

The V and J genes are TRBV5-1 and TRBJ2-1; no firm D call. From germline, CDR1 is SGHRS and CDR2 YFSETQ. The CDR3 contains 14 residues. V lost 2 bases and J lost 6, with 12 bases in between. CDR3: CASSFDWDSNEQFF. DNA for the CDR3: TGCGCCAGCAGCTTTGATTGGGATTCCAATGAGCAGTTCTTC.

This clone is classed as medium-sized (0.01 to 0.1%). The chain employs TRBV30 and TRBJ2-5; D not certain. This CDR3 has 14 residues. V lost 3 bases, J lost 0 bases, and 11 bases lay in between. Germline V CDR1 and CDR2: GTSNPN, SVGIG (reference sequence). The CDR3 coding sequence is TGTGCCTGGAGGAGGCTCCTGTACCAAGAGACCCAGTACTTC. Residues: CAWRRLLYQETQYF.

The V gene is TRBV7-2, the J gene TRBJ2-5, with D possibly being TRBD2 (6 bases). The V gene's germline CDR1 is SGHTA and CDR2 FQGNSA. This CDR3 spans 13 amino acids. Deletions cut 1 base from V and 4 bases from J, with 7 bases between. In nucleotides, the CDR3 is TGTGCCAGCAGCTTAGAGGGACTAGAGACCCAGTACTTC. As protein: CASSLEGLETQYF.

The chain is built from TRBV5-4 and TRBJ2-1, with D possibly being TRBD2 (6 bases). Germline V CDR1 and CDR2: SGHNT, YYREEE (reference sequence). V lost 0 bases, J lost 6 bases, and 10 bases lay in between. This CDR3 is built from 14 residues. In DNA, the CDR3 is TGTGCCAGCAGCTTGGGACTAGTGGTCAATGAGCAGTTCTTC. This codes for CASSLGLVVNEQFF.

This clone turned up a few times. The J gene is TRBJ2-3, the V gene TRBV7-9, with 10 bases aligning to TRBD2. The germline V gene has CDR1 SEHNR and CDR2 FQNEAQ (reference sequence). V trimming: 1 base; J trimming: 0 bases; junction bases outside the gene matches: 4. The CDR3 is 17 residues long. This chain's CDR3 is CASSLDTSGDSTDTQYF. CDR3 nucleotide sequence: TGTGCCAGCAGCTTAGATACTAGCGGGGATAGCACAGATACGCAGTATTTT.

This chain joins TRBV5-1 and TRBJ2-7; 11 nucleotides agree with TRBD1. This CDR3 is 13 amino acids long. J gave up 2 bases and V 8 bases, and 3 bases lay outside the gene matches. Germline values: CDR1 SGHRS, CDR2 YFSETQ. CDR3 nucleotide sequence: TGCGCCAGTACGGGACAGGGGGCCTACGAGCAGTACTTC. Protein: CASTGQGAYEQYF.

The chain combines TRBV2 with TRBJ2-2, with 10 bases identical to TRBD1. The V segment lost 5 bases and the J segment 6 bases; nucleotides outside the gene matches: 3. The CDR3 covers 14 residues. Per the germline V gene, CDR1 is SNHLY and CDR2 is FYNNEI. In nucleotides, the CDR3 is TGTGCCAGCAGTCGGGACAGGGGTTCCGGGGAGCTGTTTTTT. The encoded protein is CASSRDRGSGELFF.

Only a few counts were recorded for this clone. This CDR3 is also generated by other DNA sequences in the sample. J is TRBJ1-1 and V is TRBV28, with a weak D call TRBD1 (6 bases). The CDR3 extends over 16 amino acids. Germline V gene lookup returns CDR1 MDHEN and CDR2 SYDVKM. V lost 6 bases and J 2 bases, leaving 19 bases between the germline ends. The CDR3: CASSLKFTGHNTEAFF. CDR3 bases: TGTGCCAGCAGCCTCAAATTCACAGGGCATAACACTGAAGCTTTCTTT.

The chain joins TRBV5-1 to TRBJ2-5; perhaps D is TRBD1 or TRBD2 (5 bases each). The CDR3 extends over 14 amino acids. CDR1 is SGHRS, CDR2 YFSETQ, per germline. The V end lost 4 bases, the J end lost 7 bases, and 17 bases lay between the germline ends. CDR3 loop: CASSTMADGGTQYF. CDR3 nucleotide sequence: TGCGCCAGCAGCACAATGGCGGATGGGGGGACCCAGTACTTC.

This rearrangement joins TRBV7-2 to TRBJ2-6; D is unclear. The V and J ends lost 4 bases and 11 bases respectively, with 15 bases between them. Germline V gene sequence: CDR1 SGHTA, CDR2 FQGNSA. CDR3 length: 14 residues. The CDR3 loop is CASSSFRDTYVLTF. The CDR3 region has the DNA TGTGCCAGCAGCTCTTTCCGAGACACGTACGTCCTGACTTTC.

The CDR3 DNA reads as TGTGCCAGTCTAGCGGGAGGGGCAGATACGCAGTATTTT. Protein: CASLAGGADTQYF. J is TRBJ2-3 and V is TRBV19; TRBD2 aligns across 12 bases. CDR1 is LNHDA, CDR2 SQIVND, per germline (reference sequence). V shed 8 bases and J 4 bases; nucleotides not matched to a gene: 1. The CDR3 covers 13 residues. Looking up the rest from reference TRBV19 and TRBJ2-3 gives the full variable domain: DGGITQSPKYLFRKEGQNVTLSCEQNLNHDAMYWYRQDPGQGLRLIYYSQIVNDFQKGDIAEGYSVSREKKESFPLTVTSAQKNPTAFYLCASLAGGADTQYFGPGTRLTVL.

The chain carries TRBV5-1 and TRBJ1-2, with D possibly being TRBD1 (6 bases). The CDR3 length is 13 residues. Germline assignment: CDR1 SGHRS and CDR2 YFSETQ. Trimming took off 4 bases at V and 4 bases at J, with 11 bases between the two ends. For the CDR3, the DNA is TGCGCCAGCAGCCCAGGGGAGGGCTATGGCTACACCTTC. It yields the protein CASSPGEGYGYTF.